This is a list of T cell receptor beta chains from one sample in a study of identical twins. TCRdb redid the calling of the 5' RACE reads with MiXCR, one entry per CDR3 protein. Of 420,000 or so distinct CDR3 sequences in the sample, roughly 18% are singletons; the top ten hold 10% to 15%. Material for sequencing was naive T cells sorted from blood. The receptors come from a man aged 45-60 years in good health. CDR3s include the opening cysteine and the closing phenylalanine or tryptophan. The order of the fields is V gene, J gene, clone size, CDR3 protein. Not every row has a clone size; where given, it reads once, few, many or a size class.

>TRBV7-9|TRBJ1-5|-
CAVGNRNSNQPQHF
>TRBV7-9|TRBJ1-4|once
CASSDPWTGGTNEKLFF
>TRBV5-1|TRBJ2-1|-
CASSWTVSDEQFF
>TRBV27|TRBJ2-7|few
CASSTHLATLYEQYF
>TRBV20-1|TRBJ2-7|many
CSARGRLAGDEQYF
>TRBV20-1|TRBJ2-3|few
CSARDLRTDTQYF
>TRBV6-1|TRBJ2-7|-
CASRNGRESEQYF
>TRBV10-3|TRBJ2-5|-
CAIRSEKQGARPETQYF
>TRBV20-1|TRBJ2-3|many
CSARDGAGARDTQYF
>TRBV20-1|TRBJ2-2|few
CSARRGSGELFF
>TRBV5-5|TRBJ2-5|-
CASSPFPEIQETQYF
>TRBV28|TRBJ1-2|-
CASSLQRRIYGYTF
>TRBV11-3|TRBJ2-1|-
CASSLGGPIQFF
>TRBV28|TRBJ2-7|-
CVSSLFPGTGSYEQYF
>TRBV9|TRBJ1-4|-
CASSEVTGSRELFF
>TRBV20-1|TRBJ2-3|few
CSATRLVHPDTQYF
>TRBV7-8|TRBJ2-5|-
CASSRTSLIGQIQETQYF
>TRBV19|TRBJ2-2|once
CASSITTGSTGELFF
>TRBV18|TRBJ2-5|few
CASSPSRGVRETQYF
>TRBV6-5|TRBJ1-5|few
CASSYDGNQPQHF
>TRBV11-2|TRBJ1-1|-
CASKRQGHTEAFF
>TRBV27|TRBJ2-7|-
CASAPQGQAYLISYEQYF
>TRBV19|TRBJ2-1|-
CASTIGTSGYNEQFF
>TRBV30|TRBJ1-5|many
CAWSADSNQPQHF
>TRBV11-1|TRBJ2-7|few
CASSHTGQPSYEQYF
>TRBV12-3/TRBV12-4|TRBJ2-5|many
CASSLGALSAQYF
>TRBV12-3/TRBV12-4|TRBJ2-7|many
CASSLGPQSGEQYF
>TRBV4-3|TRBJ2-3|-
CASSQGPASGGAYTQYF
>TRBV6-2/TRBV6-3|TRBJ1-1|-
CASSDPGDTEAFF
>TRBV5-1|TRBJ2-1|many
CASSLDGARYNEQFF
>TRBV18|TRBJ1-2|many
CASSPSPGPYGYTF
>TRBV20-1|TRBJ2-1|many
CSARGDRINNEQFF
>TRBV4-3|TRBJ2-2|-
CASSQDLGQLTGELFF
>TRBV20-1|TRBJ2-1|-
CSAPIAGALGEQFF
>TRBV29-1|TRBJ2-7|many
CSVDSGRANEQYF
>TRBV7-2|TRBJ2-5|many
CASSTALGNTETQYF
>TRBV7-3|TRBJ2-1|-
CASSLMGLAYNEQFF
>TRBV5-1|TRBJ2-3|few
CASSLEVPTDTQYF
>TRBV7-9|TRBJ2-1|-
CASSLLSGSYVEQFF
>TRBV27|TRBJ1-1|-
CASSLGSMNTEAFF
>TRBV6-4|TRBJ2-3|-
CASSEDRGATDTQYF
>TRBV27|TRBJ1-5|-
CASSFSGTQPQHF
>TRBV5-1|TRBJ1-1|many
CASSLEVGNTEAFF
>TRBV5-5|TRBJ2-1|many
CASSLGPQGDEQFF
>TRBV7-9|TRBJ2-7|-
CASSLAGGDEQYF
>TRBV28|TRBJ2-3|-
CASSLNRSAGGRDTQYF
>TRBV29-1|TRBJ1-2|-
CSVSRTGSSGYTF
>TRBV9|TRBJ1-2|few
CASSVAGTNYGYTF
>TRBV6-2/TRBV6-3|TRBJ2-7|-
CASSYNDWYEQYF
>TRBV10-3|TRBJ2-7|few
CAISSLYEQYF
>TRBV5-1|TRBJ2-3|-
CASSPGLVTDTQYF
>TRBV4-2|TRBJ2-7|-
CASSLGGMSYEQYF
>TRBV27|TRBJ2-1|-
CAGPASIQYKYNEQFF